This TCR beta chain is drawn from a study of T-cell memory formation after mild COVID-19. One entry per CDR3 protein results from TCRdb running MiXCR on the 5' RACE reads. This table holds about 100,000 distinct CDR3 sequences, approximately 10% found once. The CDR3 extends over 15 amino acids. V gave up 3 bases and J gave up 1 base, with 12 bases separating them. This TCR was recovered from a man aged 18-30 years who had mild COVID-19 (a few samples of this study predate the infection). Cell type and time point are not known. The gene calls are TRBV12-3 or TRBV12-4 and TRBJ1-2; D not certain. Sequenced input: PBMCs or a T cell subset sorted from them (not recorded which). In DNA, the CDR3 is TGTGCCAGCAGTTTCGACGAGGAAAATAACTATGGCTACACCTTC. It yields the protein CASSFDEENNYGYTF.